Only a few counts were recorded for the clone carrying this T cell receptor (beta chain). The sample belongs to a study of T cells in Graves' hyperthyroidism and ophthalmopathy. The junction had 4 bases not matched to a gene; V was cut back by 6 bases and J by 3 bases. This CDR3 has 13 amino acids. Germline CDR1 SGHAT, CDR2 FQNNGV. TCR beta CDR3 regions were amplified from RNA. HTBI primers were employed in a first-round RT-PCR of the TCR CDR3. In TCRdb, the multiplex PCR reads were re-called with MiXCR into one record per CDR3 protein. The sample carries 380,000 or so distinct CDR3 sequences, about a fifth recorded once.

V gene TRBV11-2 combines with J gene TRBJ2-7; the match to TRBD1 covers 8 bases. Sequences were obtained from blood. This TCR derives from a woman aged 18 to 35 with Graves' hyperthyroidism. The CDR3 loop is CASRVDRDYEQYF. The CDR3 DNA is TGTGCCAGCAGGGTGGACAGGGACTACGAGCAGTACTTC.